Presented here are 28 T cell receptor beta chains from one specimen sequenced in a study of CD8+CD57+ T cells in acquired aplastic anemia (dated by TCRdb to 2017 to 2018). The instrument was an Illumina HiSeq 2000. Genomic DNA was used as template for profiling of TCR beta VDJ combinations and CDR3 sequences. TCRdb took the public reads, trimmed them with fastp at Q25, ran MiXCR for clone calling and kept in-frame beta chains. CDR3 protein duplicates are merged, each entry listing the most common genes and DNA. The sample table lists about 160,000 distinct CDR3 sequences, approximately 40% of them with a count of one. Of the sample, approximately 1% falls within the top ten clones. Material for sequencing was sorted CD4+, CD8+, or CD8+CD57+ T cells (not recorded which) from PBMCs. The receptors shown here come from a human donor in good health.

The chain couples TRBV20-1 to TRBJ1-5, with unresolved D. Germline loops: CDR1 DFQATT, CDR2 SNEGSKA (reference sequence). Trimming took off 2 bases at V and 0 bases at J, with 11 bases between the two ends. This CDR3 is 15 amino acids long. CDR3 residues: CSARSAANSNQPQHF. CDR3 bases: TGCAGTGCTAGAAGTGCGGCGAATAGCAATCAGCCCCAGCATTTT.

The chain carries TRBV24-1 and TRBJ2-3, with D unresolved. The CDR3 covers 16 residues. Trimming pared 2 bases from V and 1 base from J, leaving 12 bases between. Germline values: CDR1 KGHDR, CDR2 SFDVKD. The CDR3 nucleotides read TGTGCCACCAGTGATTCTCCCGCCTGGGGCACAGATACGCAGTATTTT. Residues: CATSDSPAWGTDTQYF.

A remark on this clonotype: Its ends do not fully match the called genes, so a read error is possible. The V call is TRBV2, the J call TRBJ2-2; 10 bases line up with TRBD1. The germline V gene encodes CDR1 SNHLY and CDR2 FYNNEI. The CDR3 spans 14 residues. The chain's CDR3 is CASAGTGVPGELLF. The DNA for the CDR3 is TGTGCCAGCGCCGGGACAGGGGTACCCGGGGAGTTGCTTTTT.

CDR3 residues: CATSRGGTREQPQHF. The CDR3 bases are TGTGCCACCAGCAGAGGGGGGACGCGAGAACAGCCCCAGCATTTT. This chain connects TRBV15 to TRBJ1-5, with TRBD1 as a possible D gene (5 bases). CDR1 LNHNV and CDR2 YYDKDF come from the germline V gene (reference sequence). The CDR3 length is 15 residues. V lost 1 base, J lost 7 bases, and 14 bases lay in between.

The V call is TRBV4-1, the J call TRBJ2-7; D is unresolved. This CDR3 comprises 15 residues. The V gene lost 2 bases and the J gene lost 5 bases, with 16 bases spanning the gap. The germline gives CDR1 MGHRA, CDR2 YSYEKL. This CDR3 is CASSQMLYSSNEQYF. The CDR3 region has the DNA TGCGCCAGCAGCCAAATGCTATACAGTTCAAACGAGCAGTACTTC.

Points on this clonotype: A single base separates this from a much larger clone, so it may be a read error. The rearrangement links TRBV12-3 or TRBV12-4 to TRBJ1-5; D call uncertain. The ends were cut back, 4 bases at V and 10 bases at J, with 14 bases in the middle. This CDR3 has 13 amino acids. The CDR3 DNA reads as TGTGCCAGCAGTTCCCTGGACCTTGTCCCCCAGCATTTT. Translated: CASSSLDLVPQHF.

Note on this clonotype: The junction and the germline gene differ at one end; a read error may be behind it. DNA for the CDR3: TGTGCCAGCAGTGACTCGGACACGGTCGTTTTGGCAGCTTTCTTT. It translates to CASSDSDTVVLAAFF. This chain uses TRBV10-3 with TRBJ1-1, with a possible D match to TRBD1 (5 bases). CDR1 is ENHRY, CDR2 SYGVKD, per germline. This CDR3 spans 15 amino acids.

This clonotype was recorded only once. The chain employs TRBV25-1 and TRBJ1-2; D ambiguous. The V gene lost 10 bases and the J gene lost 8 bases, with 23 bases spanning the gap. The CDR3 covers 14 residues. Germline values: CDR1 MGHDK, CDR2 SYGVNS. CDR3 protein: CAIPIVRVSGGYTF. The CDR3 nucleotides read TGTGCCATCCCAATAGTCCGGGTGTCTGGCGGCTACACCTTC.

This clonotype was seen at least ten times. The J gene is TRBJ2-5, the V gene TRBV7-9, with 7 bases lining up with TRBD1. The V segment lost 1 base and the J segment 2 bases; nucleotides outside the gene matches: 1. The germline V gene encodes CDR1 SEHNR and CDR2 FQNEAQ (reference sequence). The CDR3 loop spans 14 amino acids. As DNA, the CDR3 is TGTGCCAGCAGCTTAGGGACAGGACAAGAGACCCAGTACTTC. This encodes CASSLGTGQETQYF. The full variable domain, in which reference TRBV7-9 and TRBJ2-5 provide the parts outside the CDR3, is DTGVSQNPRHKITKRGQNVTFRCDPISEHNRLYWYRQTLGQGPEFLTYFQNEAQLEKSRLLSDRFSAERPKGSFSTLEIQRTEQGDSAMYLCASSLGTGQETQYFGPGTRLLVL.

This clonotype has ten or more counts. In DNA form, the CDR3 reads TGTGCCAGCAGCTTAGACGGAGGATACAATGAGCAGTTCTTC. Its protein product is CASSLDGGYNEQFF. The chain couples TRBV7-2 to TRBJ2-1; a weak D match, TRBD2 (5 bases). In germline, CDR1 is SGHTA, CDR2 FQGNSA. V shed 1 base and J shed 4 bases, with 8 bases lying between them. The CDR3 consists of 14 residues.

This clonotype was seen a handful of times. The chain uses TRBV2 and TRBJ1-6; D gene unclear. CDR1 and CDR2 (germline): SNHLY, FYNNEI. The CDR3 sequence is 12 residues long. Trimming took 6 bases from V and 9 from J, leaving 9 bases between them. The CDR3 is CASRVQFSPLHF. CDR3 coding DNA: TGTGCCAGCAGGGTTCAGTTTTCACCCCTCCACTTT.

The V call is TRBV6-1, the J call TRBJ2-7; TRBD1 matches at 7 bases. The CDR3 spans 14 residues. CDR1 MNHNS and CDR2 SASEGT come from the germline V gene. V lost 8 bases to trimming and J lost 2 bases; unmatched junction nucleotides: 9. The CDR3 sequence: CASSPPGQTYEQYF. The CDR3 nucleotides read TGTGCCAGCTCACCACCGGGACAGACCTACGAGCAGTACTTC.

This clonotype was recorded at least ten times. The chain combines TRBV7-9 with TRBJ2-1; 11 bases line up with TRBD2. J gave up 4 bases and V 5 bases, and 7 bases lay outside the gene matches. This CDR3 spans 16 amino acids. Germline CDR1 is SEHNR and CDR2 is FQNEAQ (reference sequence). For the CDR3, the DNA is TGTGCCAGCAGCGCCGGGACTAGCGGAATGTACAATGAGCAGTTCTTC. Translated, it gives CASSAGTSGMYNEQFF.

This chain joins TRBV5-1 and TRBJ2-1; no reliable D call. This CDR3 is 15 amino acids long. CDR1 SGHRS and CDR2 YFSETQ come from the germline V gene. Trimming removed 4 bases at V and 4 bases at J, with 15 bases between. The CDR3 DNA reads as TGCGCCAGCAGCGAGGCAACGGAAATATACAATGAGCAGTTCTTC. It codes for CASSEATEIYNEQFF. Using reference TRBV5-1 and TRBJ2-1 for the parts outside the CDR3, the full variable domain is KAGVTQTPRYLIKTRGQQVTLSCSPISGHRSVSWYQQTPGQGLQFLFEYFSETQRNKGNFPGRFSGRQFSNSRSEMNVSTLELGDSALYLCASSEATEIYNEQFFGPGTRLTVL.

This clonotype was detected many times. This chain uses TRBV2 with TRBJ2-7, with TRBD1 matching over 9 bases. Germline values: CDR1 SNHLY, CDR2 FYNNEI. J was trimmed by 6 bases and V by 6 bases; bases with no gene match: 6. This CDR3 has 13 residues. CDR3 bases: TGTGCCAGCAGCGGGACAGGGTTTATCGAGCAGTACTTC. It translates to CASSGTGFIEQYF. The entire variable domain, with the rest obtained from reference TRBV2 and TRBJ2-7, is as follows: EPEVTQTPSHQVTQMGQEVILRCVPISNHLYFYWYRQILGQKVEFLVSFYNNEISEKSEIFDDQFSVERPDGSNFTLKIRSTKLEDSAMYFCASSGTGFIEQYFGPGTRLTVT.

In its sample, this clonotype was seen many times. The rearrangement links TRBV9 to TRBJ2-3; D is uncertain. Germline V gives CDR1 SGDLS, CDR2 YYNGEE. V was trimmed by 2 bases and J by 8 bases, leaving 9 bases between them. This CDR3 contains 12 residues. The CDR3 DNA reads TGTGCCAGCAGCGTCTGGGCTGGTACGCAGTATTTT. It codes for CASSVWAGTQYF.

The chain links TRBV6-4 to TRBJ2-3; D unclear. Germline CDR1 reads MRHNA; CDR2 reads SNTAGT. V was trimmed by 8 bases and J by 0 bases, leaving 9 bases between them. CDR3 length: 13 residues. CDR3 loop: CASSTKSTDTQYF. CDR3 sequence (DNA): TGTGCCAGCTCCACGAAGAGCACAGATACGCAGTATTTT.

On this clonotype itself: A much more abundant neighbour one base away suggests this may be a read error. The CDR3, as DNA: TGTGCCAGCAGTCAAGGGCCGGGACAGGGGACCACGAACACTGAAGCTTTCTTT. Its translation is CASSQGPGQGTTNTEAFF. The V call is TRBV12-3 or TRBV12-4, the J call TRBJ1-1; 10 bases match TRBD1. CDR3 length: 18 residues. V shed 5 bases, J shed 1 base, and the junction held 13 bases outside the gene matches.

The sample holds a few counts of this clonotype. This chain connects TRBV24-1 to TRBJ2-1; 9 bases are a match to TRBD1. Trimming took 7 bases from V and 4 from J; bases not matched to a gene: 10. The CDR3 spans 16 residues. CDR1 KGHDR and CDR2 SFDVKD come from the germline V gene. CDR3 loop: CATSPRGTGTYNEQFF. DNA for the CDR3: TGTGCCACCAGCCCTCGGGGGACAGGGACATACAATGAGCAGTTCTTC.

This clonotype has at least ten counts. CDR3 DNA sequence: TGTGCCAGCAGCCCGGGACAGCACACAGATACGCAGTATTTT. The encoded protein is CASSPGQHTDTQYF. The chain joins TRBV5-4 to TRBJ2-3, with 7 bases lining up with TRBD1. The CDR3 has 14 residues. Germline V gives CDR1 SGHNT, CDR2 YYREEE (reference sequence). The V and J ends lost 4 bases and 2 bases, in that order; junction bases with no gene match: 4.

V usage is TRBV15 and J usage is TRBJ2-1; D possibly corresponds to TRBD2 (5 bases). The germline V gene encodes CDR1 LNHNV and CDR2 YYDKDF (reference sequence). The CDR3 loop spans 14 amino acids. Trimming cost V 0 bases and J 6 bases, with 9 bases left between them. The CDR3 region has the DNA TGTGCCACCAGCAGAGATATAGGACTCAATGAGCAGTTCTTC. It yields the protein CATSRDIGLNEQFF.

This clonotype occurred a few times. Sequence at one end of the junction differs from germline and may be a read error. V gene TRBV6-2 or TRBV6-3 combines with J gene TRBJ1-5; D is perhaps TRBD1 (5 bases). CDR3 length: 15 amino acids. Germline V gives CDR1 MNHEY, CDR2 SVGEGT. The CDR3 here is CASTYEQGSNQPQHF. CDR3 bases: TGTGCCAGCACTTACGAGCAGGGAAGCAATCAGCCCCAGCATTTT.

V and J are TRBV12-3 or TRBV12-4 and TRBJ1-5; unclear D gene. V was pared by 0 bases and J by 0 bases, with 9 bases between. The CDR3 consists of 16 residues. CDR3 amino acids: CASSLARTLSNQPQHF. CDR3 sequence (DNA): TGTGCCAGCAGTTTAGCCAGGACCCTTAGCAATCAGCCCCAGCATTTT.

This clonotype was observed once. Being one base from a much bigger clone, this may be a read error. The CDR3: CASSLGTGLEKLFF. The CDR3 DNA is TGTGCCAGCAGTCTCGGGACAGGGTTGGAAAAACTGTTTTTT. The V gene is TRBV12-3 or TRBV12-4, the J gene TRBJ1-4; TRBD1 agrees at 9 bases. The CDR3 consists of 14 residues. The junction had 6 bases not matched to a gene; V was cut back by 5 bases and J by 8 bases.

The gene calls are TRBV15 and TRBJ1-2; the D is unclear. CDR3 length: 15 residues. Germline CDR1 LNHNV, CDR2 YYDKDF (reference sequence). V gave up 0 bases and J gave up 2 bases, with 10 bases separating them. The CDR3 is CATSRDFGGNYGYTF. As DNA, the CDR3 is TGTGCCACCAGCAGAGATTTTGGAGGAAACTATGGCTACACCTTC.

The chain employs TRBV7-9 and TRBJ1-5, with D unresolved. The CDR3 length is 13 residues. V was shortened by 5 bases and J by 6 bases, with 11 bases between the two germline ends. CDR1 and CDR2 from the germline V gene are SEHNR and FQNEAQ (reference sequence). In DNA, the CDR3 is TGTGCCAGCAGCGTATATACTGGTCAGCCCCAGCATTTT. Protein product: CASSVYTGQPQHF.

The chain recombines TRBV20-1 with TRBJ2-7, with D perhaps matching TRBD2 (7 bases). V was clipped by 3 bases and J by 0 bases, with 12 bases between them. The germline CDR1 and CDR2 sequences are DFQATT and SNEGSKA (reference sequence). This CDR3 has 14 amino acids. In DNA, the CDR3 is TGCAGTGCTAGGGCGGGGGCGAGCTCCTACGAGCAGTACTTC. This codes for CSARAGASSYEQYF.

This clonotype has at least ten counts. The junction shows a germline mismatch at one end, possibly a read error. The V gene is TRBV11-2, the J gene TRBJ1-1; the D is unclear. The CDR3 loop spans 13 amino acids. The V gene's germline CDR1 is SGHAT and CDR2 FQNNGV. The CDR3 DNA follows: TGTGCCAGCAGCTTAGATCGTGGTATGGTCTCCCGATTT. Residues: CASSLDRGMVSRF.